This T cell receptor beta chain appears in the sequencing data of a study of T-cell reconstitution after alpha-beta-depleted transplantation in children (dated by TCRdb to 2016 to 2017). Regarding the complete study: Using TCR repertoire profiling, the study followed T-cell immune reconstitution in a quantitative way in children after TCRalphabeta/CD19-depleted allogeneic hematopoietic cell transplantation.

Reading from cysteine to phenylalanine, the CDR3 counts 15 amino acids. CDR3 DNA only is kept here, 45 bases in frame from base 1. V was cut back by 1 base and J by 2 bases, leaving a gap of 9 bases between them. Ten or more counts support this clonotype. It lacks a known antigen. No base quality information exists; no much larger clone differs at one position. Libraries were made using PCR. For sequencing, an Illumina HiSeq 2500 was employed. Molecular barcoding was employed in the preparation of TCR libraries, with unique molecular identifiers being used to normalize TCRbeta repertoire quantification. TCRdb trimmed the raw reads at Q25, called clones with MiXCR and kept productive beta chains. Rows merge per CDR3 protein into single entries with the most common DNA and genes. Across this sample there are 500,000 or so distinct CDR3 sequences, with approximately 32% seen only once. Of the sample, under 3% is held by the ten largest clones.

Material: PBMCs from the stem cell graft donor, obtained from the stem cell graft. This receptor was identified in a human donor who donated a stem cell graft to a child with aplastic anemia. The chain was built from TRBV12-3 or TRBV12-4 and TRBJ1-5; a confident D gene designation cannot be given. The CDR3 loop reads CASSLGGVGNQPQHF. The DNA reads TGTGCCAGCAGTTTAGGGGGTGTGGGCAATCAGCCCCAGCATTTT.